The T cell receptor (beta chain) described here comes from a study of OX40 agonist ivuxolimab in advanced cancers. At the level of the study: Patients with hepatocellular carcinoma, melanoma, renal cell or head and neck cancer made up the dose-escalation patients. Prior anti-PD-1, anti-PD-L1 or anti-CTLA-4 therapy did not bar entry, and around 39% had some.

Overall study results and limits: In the 0.1-3.0 mg/kg groups, partial responders showed among the lowest expansion.

V shed 4 bases and J 5 bases; nucleotides not matched to a gene: 4. Germline lookup yields CDR1 MNHEY and CDR2 SMNVEV (reference sequence). The CDR3 has 14 amino acids. Of note for this clone: Its antigen is still unknown.

This table comes from immunoSEQ multiplex PCR, and its TCRdb copy is limited to in-frame clones, with some not included. Here the sample spans fewer than 65,000 clones, approximately 94% being singletons. This TCR came from an adult with an advanced solid tumor such as melanoma, head and neck, liver or kidney cancer. Sequences were derived from CD4+ or CD8+ T cells sorted from blood, sampled in a trial of the OX40 agonist ivuxolimab. The rearrangement joins TRBV27 to TRBJ2-7; 11 bases agree with TRBD1. The CDR3 bases are TGTGCCAGCAGTTGGGGACAGGGGGGGAACGAGCAGTACTTC. Amino acid sequence: CASSWGQGGNEQYF.